The clone carrying this T cell receptor (beta chain) appeared a few times. Its antigen is not known. A read error may account for a junction end that differs from germline. Unique molecular identifiers were present on the cDNA, and a universal primer site came from template switching. TCRdb itself ran the 5' RACE reads through MiXCR, one entry per CDR3 protein. The sample holds roughly 1.6 million distinct CDR3 sequences, under 35% seen once. Germline-derived CDR1 and CDR2 are SGHRS and YFSETQ. The CDR3 runs to 16 residues. This entry comes from a study of identical twins. Findings and caveats of the study: Twins showed weaker excess sharing in their beta out-of-frame sequences. Reduced insertions were recorded for abundant cord blood beta clonotypes, with no such pattern in memory repertoires.

This TCR came from a newborn girl in good health. Input material: cord blood. This chain uses TRBV5-1 with TRBJ2-1; a weak D match, TRBD2 (5 bases). The CDR3 is CASSLGVSVTYNERFF. The CDR3 nucleotides read TGCGCCAGCAGCTTGGGCGTTAGCGTGACCTACAATGAGCGGTTCTTC.